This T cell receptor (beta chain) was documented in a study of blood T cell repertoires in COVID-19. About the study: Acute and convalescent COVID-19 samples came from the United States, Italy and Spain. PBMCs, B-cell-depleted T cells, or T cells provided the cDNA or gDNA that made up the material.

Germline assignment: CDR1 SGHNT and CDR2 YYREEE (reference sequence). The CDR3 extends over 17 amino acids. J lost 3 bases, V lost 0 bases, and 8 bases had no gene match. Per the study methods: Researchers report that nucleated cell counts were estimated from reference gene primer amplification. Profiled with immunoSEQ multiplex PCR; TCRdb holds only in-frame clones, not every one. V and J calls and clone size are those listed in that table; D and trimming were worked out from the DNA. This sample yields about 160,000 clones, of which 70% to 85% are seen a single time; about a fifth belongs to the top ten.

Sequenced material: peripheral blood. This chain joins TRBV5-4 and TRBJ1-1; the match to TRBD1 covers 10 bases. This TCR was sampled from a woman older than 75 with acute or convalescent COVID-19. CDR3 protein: CASSLGDRGLIDTEAFF. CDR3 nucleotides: TGTGCCAGCAGCTTGGGAGACAGGGGGCTTATTGACACTGAAGCTTTCTTT.